Listed below are T cell receptor beta chains from one sample, sequenced in a study of T cells in Graves' hyperthyroidism and ophthalmopathy. TCRdb re-called the multiplex PCR reads through MiXCR, storing one row per CDR3 protein. The sample has over 700,000 distinct CDR3 sequences; more than 30% are singletons. The sample taken for sequencing was blood. Every receptor here comes from a man aged 18 to 29 with Graves' hyperthyroidism. Each CDR3 is given with its conserved first and last residue. The D gene is left open where the match is weak. Clone sizes are given selectively: once, few, many, or a class where the clone is expanded.

d_call	clone_size	v_call	j_call	cdr3_aa	cdr3_nt
-	-	TRBV24-1	TRBJ2-7	CATSDPRTKNYEQYF	TGTGCCACCAGTGACCCCCGGACTAAAAACTACGAGCAGTACTTC
-	many	TRBV19	TRBJ1-2	CASSIVAGDPLDGGYTF	TGTGCCAGTAGTATTGTCGCTGGGGACCCTCTTGATGGTGGCTACACCTTC
TRBD1	-	TRBV15	TRBJ2-2	CATSVPDREPGELFF	TGTGCCACCAGCGTCCCTGACAGGGAACCCGGGGAGCTGTTTTTT
-	-	TRBV2	TRBJ2-7	CASSNPREQYF	TGTGCCAGCAGTAACCCTCGCGAGCAGTACTTC
-	-	TRBV7-2	TRBJ2-2	CASSQYPGRSRSGELFF	TGCGCCAGCAGCCAATACCCAGGGAGGTCAAGGTCCGGGGAGCTGTTTTTT
-	-	TRBV20-1	TRBJ1-4	CSASRREGGEKLFF	TGCAGTGCTAGTCGCCGGGAGGGCGGCGAAAAACTGTTTTTT
-	-	TRBV29-1	TRBJ2-6	CSWGSGANVLTF	TGCAGTTGGGGCTCTGGGGCCAACGTCCTGACTTTC
-	many	TRBV2	TRBJ2-7	CASSEVDGYEQYF	TGTGCCAGCAGTGAGGTTGACGGCTACGAGCAGTACTTC
TRBD1	few	TRBV9	TRBJ1-5	CASSVGTESNQPQHF	TGTGCCAGCAGCGTTGGGACAGAGAGCAATCAGCCCCAGCATTTT
TRBD1	once	TRBV7-3	TRBJ2-7	CASSLTGTGYGQHF	TGTGCCAGCAGCTTAACTGGGACAGGGTACGGGCAGCACTTC
-	-	TRBV4-1	TRBJ1-1	CASRATGIAEAFF	TGCGCCAGCAGGGCAACAGGTATTGCTGAAGCTTTCTTT
TRBD2	few	TRBV7-3	TRBJ2-6	CASSLKIGGVLTF	TGTGCCAGCAGCTTAAAGATCGGGGGGGTCCTGACTTTC
-	few	TRBV9	TRBJ1-3	CASSVGGRGSGNTIYF	TGTGCCAGCAGCGTAGGAGGCAGGGGATCTGGAAACACCATATATTTT
-	few	TRBV12-3/TRBV12-4	TRBJ1-3	CASSLSPGLRNTIYF	TGTGCCAGCAGTTTATCTCCAGGGTTAAGAAACACCATATATTTT
-	many	TRBV19	TRBJ1-5	CASSPAGLDNQPQHF	TGTGCCAGTAGTCCTGCTGGGCTTGACAATCAGCCCCAGCATTTT
-	-	TRBV11-1	TRBJ2-6	CASSFFGMTF	TGTGCCAGCAGCTTCTTCGGCATGACTTTC
-	-	TRBV20-1	TRBJ1-2	CSARDTDYGYTF	TGCAGTGCTAGAGACACTGACTATGGCTACACCTTC
-	-	TRBV11-2	TRBJ1-1	CASGIMDDRGTEAFF	TGTGCCAGCGGAATCATGGACGACCGAGGCACTGAAGCTTTCTTT
-	many	TRBV2	TRBJ1-2	CASVGANYGYTF	TGTGCCAGCGTGGGTGCTAACTATGGCTACACCTTC
-	many	TRBV20-1	TRBJ1-1	CSASWGNTEAFF	TGCAGTGCTAGTTGGGGGAACACTGAAGCTTTCTTT
-	-	TRBV5-1	TRBJ2-7	CASSSDGAPPGNEQYF	TGCGCCAGCAGCTCGGACGGGGCACCTCCGGGCAACGAGCAGTACTTC
-	many	TRBV19	TRBJ1-5	CASRTGHGYWPQHF	TGTGCCAGTCGCACCGGACACGGTTATTGGCCCCAGCATTTT
TRBD1	-	TRBV7-2	TRBJ2-7	CASSQDWTGSYEQYF	TGTGCCAGCAGCCAAGATTGGACAGGCTCCTACGAGCAGTACTTC
-	-	TRBV12-3/TRBV12-4	TRBJ1-4	CASSWDGDNEKLFF	TGTGCCAGCAGTTGGGACGGCGATAATGAAAAACTGTTTTTT
-	-	TRBV29-1	TRBJ1-2	CSVRGAMGYTF	TGCAGCGTGCGGGGAGCTATGGGCTACACCTTC
TRBD2	-	TRBV20-1	TRBJ2-7	CSARGLAGESYEQYF	TGCAGTGCTAGGGGACTAGCGGGAGAGTCCTACGAGCAGTACTTC
TRBD1	-	TRBV9	TRBJ1-2	CASSPGRGQGATDGYTF	TGTGCCAGCAGCCCAGGGCGGGGACAGGGGGCAACGGATGGCTACACCTTC
-	few	TRBV7-2	TRBJ2-5	CASSQDNLFQETQYF	TGTGCCAGCAGTCAAGATAACTTATTTCAAGAGACCCAGTACTTC
-	many	TRBV7-9	TRBJ1-1	CASSLDGRPF	TGTGCCAGCAGCTTAGATGGGAGGCCCTTT